This TCR beta chain was recorded in a study of identifying expanded T cells in peripheral blood. For this clone: The target antigen is unknown.

During the collection period, no donor immune events like infections were recorded. Germline V gives CDR1 MRHNA, CDR2 SNTAGT. V lost 4 bases and J lost 0, with 3 bases in between. The CDR3 contains 13 residues. Using immunoSEQ multiplex PCR, the repertoire was profiled, and TCRdb retains in-frame clones only, with some absent. The sample lists around 57,000 clones; around 87% were seen once. General observations from the study: Differentially abundant clones: approximately 1.3 between replicates, about 15 at roughly 2 weeks, over 18 at four. Across healthy donors, higher total template counts meant significantly greater approximately 2-week count variance.

The sequence came from a person aged 18-70 years in good health. The sample comprised blood. The chain has TRBV6-4 and TRBJ2-2; D unresolved. CDR3 in DNA: TGTGCCAGCAGTGTTACGAACACCGGGGAGCTGTTTTTT. Its translation is CASSVTNTGELFF.